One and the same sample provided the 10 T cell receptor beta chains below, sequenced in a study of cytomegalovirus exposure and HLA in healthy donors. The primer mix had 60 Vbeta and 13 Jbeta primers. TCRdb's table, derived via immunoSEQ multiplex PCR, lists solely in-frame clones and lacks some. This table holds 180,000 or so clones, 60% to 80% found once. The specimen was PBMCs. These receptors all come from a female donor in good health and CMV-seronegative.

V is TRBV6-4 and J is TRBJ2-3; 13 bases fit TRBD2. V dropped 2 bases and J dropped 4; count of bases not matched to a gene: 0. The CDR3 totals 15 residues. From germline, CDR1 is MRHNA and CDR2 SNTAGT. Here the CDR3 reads CASSDTSGGADTQYF. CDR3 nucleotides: TGTGCCAGCAGTGACACTAGCGGGGGGGCAGATACGCAGTATTTT.

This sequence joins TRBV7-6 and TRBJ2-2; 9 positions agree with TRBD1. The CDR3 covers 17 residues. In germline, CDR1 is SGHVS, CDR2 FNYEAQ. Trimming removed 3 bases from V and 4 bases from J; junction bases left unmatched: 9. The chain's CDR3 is CASSFSMGQGGTGELFF. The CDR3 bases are TGTGCCAGCAGCTTTTCTATGGGACAGGGCGGCACCGGGGAGCTGTTTTTT.

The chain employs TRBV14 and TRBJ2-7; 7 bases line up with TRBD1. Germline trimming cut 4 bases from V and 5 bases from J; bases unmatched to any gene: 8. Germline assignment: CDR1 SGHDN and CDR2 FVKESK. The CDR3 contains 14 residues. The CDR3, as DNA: TGTGCCAGCAGCCGAGACAGGGTTTTCCACGAGCAGTACTTC. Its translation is CASSRDRVFHEQYF. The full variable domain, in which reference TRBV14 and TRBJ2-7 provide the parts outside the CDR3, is EAGVTQFPSHSVIEKGQTVTLRCDPISGHDNLYWYRRVMGKEIKFLLHFVKESKQDESGMPNNRFLAERTGGTYSTLKVQPAELEDSGVYFCASSRDRVFHEQYFGPGTRLTVT.

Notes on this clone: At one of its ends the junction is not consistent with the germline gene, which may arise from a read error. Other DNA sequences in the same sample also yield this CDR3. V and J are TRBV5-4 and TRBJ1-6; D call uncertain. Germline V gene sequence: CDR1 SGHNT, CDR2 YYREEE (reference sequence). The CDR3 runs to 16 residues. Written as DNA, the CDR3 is TGTGCCAGCAGCCCTCAAGCGGGCTCCTATAATTCCCCCCTCCACTTT. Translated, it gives CASSPQAGSYNSPLHF.

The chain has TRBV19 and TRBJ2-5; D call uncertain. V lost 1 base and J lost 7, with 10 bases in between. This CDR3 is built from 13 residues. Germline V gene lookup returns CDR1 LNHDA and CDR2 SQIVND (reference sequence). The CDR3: CASSIGPTGTQYF. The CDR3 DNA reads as TGTGCCAGTAGTATAGGCCCAACCGGGACCCAGTACTTC.

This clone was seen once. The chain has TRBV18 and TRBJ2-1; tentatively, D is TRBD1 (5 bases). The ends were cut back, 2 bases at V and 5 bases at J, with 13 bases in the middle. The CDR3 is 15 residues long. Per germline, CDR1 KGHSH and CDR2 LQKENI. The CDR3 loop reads CASSPGARRHNEQFF. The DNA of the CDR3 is TGTGCCAGCTCACCAGGGGCCCGCCGACACAATGAGCAGTTCTTC.

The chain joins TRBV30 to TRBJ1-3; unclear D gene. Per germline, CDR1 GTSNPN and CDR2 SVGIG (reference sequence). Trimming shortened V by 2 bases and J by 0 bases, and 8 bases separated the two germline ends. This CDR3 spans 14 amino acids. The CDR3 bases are TGTGCCTGGAGTATCTCCTTCTCTGGAAACACCATATATTTT. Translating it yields CAWSISFSGNTIYF. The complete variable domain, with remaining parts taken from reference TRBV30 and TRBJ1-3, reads SQTIHQWPATLVQPVGSPLSLECTVEGTSNPNLYWYRQAAGRGLQLLFYSVGIGQISSEVPQNLSASRPQDRQFILSSKKLLLSDSGFYLCAWSISFSGNTIYFGEGSWLTVV.

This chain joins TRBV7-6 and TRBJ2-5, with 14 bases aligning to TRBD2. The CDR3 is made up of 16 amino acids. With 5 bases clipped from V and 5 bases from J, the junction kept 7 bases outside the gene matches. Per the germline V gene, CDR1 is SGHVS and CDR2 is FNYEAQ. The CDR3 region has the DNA TGTGCCAGCAGCCACTCCGGGACTAGCGGGAGCGAGACCCAGTACTTC. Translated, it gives CASSHSGTSGSETQYF.

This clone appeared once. CDR3 amino acids: CASSHGLAGNLDTQYF. The CDR3 coding sequence is TGTGCCAGCAGCCACGGACTAGCGGGAAACCTAGATACGCAGTATTTT. The chain employs TRBV7-9 and TRBJ2-3; 12 bases are a match to TRBD2. The CDR3 has 16 amino acids. With 5 bases clipped from V and 5 bases from J, the junction kept 8 bases outside the gene matches. Germline CDR1 and CDR2: SEHNR and FQNEAQ (reference sequence).

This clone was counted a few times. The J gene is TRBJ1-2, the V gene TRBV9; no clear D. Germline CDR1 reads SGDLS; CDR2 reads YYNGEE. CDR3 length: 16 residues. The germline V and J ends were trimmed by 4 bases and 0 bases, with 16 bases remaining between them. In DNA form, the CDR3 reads TGTGCCAGCAGCTCCCCGGCGGCAGCAGCTAACTATGGCTACACCTTC. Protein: CASSSPAAAANYGYTF.